This T cell receptor beta chain derives from a study of blood T cell repertoires in COVID-19. Study-wide context: COVID-19 samples, acute and convalescent, were from the United States, Italy and Spain. PBMCs, B-cell-depleted T cells, or T cells provided the cDNA or gDNA that made up the material.

Per the original data handling: Amplified reference gene primers provided the basis for estimating nucleated cell counts. Clones were sequenced by immunoSEQ multiplex PCR, and TCRdb holds only the in-frame ones, with some missing. From that table come the V and J calls and clone size; the DNA was used to work out D and trimming. The table lists about 200,000 clones, around 83% of them singletons. V lost 6 bases to trimming and J lost 6 bases; unmatched junction nucleotides: 17. Germline V lookup: CDR1 SNHLY, CDR2 FYNNEI. There are 17 residues in the CDR3. The source material was peripheral blood. This receptor was obtained from a human donor in a cohort sampled during active COVID-19. This chain links TRBV2 with TRBJ2-7; 10 bases agree with TRBD2. In nucleotides, the CDR3 is TGTGCCAGCAGGCCAAAGCGGGAGGGACAATTTCCCAGCGAGCAGTACTTC. Its translation: CASRPKREGQFPSEQYF.